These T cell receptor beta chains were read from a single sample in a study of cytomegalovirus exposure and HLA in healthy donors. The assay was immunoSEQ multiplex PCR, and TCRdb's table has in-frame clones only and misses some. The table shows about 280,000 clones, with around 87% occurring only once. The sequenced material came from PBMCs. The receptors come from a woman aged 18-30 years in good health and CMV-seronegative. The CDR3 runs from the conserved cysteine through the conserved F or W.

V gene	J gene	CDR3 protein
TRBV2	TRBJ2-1	CASSVDSGSSYNEQFF
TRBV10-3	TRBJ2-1	CAGAGTTYNEQFF
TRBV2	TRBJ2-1	CASSVRVLIDEQFF
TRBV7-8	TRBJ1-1	CASSLNLVDRVAFF
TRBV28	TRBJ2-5	CASRRGGAEETQYF
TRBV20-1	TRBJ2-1	CSATYREQFF
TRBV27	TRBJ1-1	CASRSLGNTEAFF
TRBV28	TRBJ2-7	CASSLFPPGLAGGPTYEQYF
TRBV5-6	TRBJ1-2	CASSFSLLLNYGYTF
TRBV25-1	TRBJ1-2	CASSAAVSGYYGYTF
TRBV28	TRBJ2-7	CASSLYRGRGREQYF
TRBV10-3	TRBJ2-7	CASVLGGLSYEQYF
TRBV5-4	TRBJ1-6	CASSLAGPGDNSPLHF
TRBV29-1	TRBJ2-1	CSVGAYRGSSYNEQFF
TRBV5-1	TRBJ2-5	CASSTVLAQETQYF
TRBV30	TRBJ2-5	CAWTGQGPTRGGTQYF
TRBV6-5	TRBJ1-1	CASSYPTRGGTEAFF
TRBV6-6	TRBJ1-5	CASSSLPTGINQPQHF
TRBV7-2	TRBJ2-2	CASSLLAGRELFF
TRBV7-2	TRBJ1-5	CASSLAGGNQPQHF
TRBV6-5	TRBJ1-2	CASRKQGARGYTF
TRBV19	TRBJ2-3	CASSIDRGSIPQYF
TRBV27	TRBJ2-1	CASSFSVAGGTNEQFF
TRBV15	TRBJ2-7	CATSPPFRGNEQYF
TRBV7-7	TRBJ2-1	CASSLAQSNYNEQFF
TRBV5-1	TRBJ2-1	CASSPRTRDNEQFF
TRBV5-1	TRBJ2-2	CASSLRVSRFAGELFF
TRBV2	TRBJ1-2	CASSDLRGGYGYTF
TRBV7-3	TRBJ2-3	CASSWGQASTDTQYF
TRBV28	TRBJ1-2	CASSLSTIYGYTF
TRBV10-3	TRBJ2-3	CATAGSTDTQYF
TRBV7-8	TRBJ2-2	CASRPFGYTGELFF